The 32 T cell receptor beta chains below all came from one sample that was sequenced in a study of high-grade serous ovarian cancer treatment subgroups. Profiling relied on immunoSEQ multiplex PCR, and the TCRdb table lists in-frame clones only, not all of them. This table holds some 20,000 clones, roughly four fifths found once. Tumor samples were obtained before definitive surgery or chemotherapy. The sequenced sample consisted of tumor tissue. The receptor set was obtained from a human donor with high-grade serous ovarian cancer.

The genes are TRBV5-6 and TRBJ1-2, with D maybe TRBD1 (6 bases). The CDR3 sequence is 14 residues long. V dropped 1 base and J dropped 4 bases, with 11 bases sitting between them. CDR1 is SGHDT and CDR2 is YYEEEE in the germline V gene. The CDR3 region has the DNA TGTGCCAGCAGCTTGCAGCGACAGGCCTATGGCTACACCTTC. Encoded protein: CASSLQRQAYGYTF.

This clone was seen a few times. The rearrangement joins TRBV28 to TRBJ2-2; D is possibly TRBD2 (6 bases). Per the germline V gene, CDR1 is MDHEN and CDR2 is SYDVKM. V shed 4 bases and J shed 5 bases, with 20 bases lying between them. The CDR3 covers 17 residues. The CDR3 is CASSSRLVGILTGELFF. Here the CDR3 DNA reads TGTGCCAGCAGTTCGCGACTAGTAGGAATACTAACCGGGGAGCTGTTTTTT.

This sequence joins TRBV6-5 and TRBJ1-2; D may be TRBD1 (5 bases). From germline, CDR1 is MNHEY and CDR2 SVGAGI. The CDR3 spans 14 residues. V lost 3 bases and J 4 bases, leaving 12 bases between the germline ends. CDR3 amino acids: CASSYRRGGYGYTF. CDR3 nucleotides: TGTGCCAGCAGTTATCGCCGGGGCGGCTATGGCTACACCTTC.

Concerning this clone itself: The same CDR3 is also encoded by other DNA sequences in this sample. The genes are TRBV4-1 and TRBJ1-5; D may be TRBD1 (5 bases). V was cut by 0 bases and J by 3 bases, with 9 bases left in between. CDR1 is MGHRA and CDR2 is YSYEKL in the germline V gene. This CDR3 region has 15 residues. The CDR3 coding sequence is TGCGCCAGCAGCCAAGATCCAGGGTTCAATCAGCCCCAGCATTTT. Its translation is CASSQDPGFNQPQHF.

J is TRBJ2-5 and V is TRBV10-3, with 8 positions matching TRBD1. The junction had 2 bases not matched to a gene; V was cut back by 10 bases and J by 1 base. This CDR3 has 12 residues. CDR1 and CDR2 from the germline V gene are ENHRY and SYGVKD. The CDR3 DNA reads TGTGCCACAGGGACAGGCCAAGAGACCCAGTACTTC. Protein product: CATGTGQETQYF.

This clone was seen a handful of times. The CDR3 bases are TGTGCCAGTATGAGGAGGGAGCCCCAGCATTTT. Its translation: CASMRREPQHF. V usage is TRBV19 and J usage is TRBJ1-5, with D unresolved. V lost 7 bases to trimming and J lost 8 bases, with 9 bases between them. Germline CDR1 LNHDA, CDR2 SQIVND (reference sequence). CDR3 length: 11 residues.

The genes are TRBV11-3 and TRBJ2-7; D is uncertain. The CDR3 is 15 amino acids. Deletions cut 3 bases from V and 7 bases from J, with 19 bases between. In germline, CDR1 is SGHNT, CDR2 YENEEA. The CDR3 here is CASSFFAVGPWEQYF. The CDR3 region has the DNA TGTGCCAGCAGCTTTTTCGCGGTCGGACCGTGGGAGCAGTACTTC.

V usage is TRBV19 and J usage is TRBJ2-1; D gene ambiguous. Germline CDR1 reads LNHDA; CDR2 reads SQIVND (reference sequence). The CDR3 contains 15 residues. V was shortened by 4 bases and J by 4 bases, with 14 bases between the two germline ends. CDR3 nucleotides: TGTGCCAGTAGTACGGCGCACCTAAGGTACAATGAGCAGTTCTTC. Translating it yields CASSTAHLRYNEQFF.

This sequence joins TRBV6-1 and TRBJ1-4; 11 bases agree with TRBD1. This CDR3 is built from 17 residues. V shed 0 bases and J 3 bases; nucleotides not matched to a gene: 3. Germline CDR1 MNHNS, CDR2 SASEGT. In DNA form, the CDR3 reads TGTGCCAGCAGTGAAGCCGGACAGGGGGCGTCTAATGAAAAACTGTTTTTT. Residues: CASSEAGQGASNEKLFF.

The chain employs TRBV28 and TRBJ2-7; D not certain. Trimming shortened V by 3 bases and J by 0 bases, and 6 bases separated the two germline ends. Germline V gene lookup returns CDR1 MDHEN and CDR2 SYDVKM. CDR3 length equals 13 residues. Here the CDR3 reads CASSLQISYEQYF. The CDR3 bases are TGTGCCAGCAGTTTGCAGATCTCCTACGAGCAGTACTTC.

The chain uses TRBV6-5 and TRBJ2-3; the D is unclear. The V end lost 2 bases, the J end lost 0 bases, and 9 bases lay between the germline ends. This CDR3 has 15 residues. The V gene's germline CDR1 is MNHEY and CDR2 SVGAGI. As DNA, the CDR3 is TGTGCCAGCAGTTACCAAGGACGGAGCACAGATACGCAGTATTTT. It codes for CASSYQGRSTDTQYF.

This clone has a single count. The chain recombines TRBV19 with TRBJ2-5; D may match TRBD1 or TRBD2 (5 bases each). The CDR3 is 15 residues long. Germline-derived CDR1 and CDR2 are LNHDA and SQIVND (reference sequence). Trimming took off 5 bases at V and 3 bases at J, with 16 bases between the two ends. DNA for the CDR3: TGTGCCAGTAGTGGACTCGGGACCGAGAAAGAGACCCAGTACTTC. This translates into CASSGLGTEKETQYF.

The V call is TRBV7-5, the J call TRBJ1-5. TRBV7-5 is a known pseudogene. The length of the CDR3 is 13 residues. This CDR3 reads CARSFPWDQPQHF. The CDR3 DNA is TGTGCCAGAAGCTTTCCCTGGGATCAGCCCCAGCATTTT.

The chain carries TRBV6-6 and TRBJ1-4; no clear D. This CDR3 contains 15 residues. The germline gives CDR1 MNHNY, CDR2 SVGAGI (reference sequence). V was shortened by 2 bases and J by 8 bases, with 15 bases between the two germline ends. The chain's CDR3 is CASSYGSRVKEKLFF. CDR3 nucleotides: TGTGCCAGCAGTTACGGGAGTAGAGTAAAGGAAAAACTGTTTTTT.

This clone appeared a few times. This rearrangement joins TRBV7-9 to TRBJ1-1, with 7 bases identical to TRBD1. The V segment lost 5 bases and the J segment 4 bases; nucleotides outside the gene matches: 4. Germline V gene sequence: CDR1 SEHNR, CDR2 FQNEAQ (reference sequence). There are 13 residues in the CDR3. The CDR3 DNA reads TGTGCCAGCAGCAGACAGGGAGGCACTGAAGCTTTCTTT. Residues: CASSRQGGTEAFF.

This clone has only one observation. The V gene is TRBV7-9, the J gene TRBJ1-1; a weak D match, TRBD1 (5 bases). Trimming removed 2 bases at V and 1 base at J, with 5 bases between. The CDR3 is 13 residues long. Germline-derived CDR1 and CDR2 are SEHNR and FQNEAQ (reference sequence). The CDR3 sequence is CASSLQGNTEAFF. CDR3 nucleotide sequence: TGTGCCAGCAGCTTACAGGGGAACACTGAAGCTTTCTTT.

The rearrangement links TRBV5-1 to TRBJ2-3; TRBD2 aligns across 11 bases. The V gene end was trimmed by 2 bases and the J gene end by 5 bases; junction bases not matched to a gene: 7. This CDR3 region has 16 residues. Germline CDR1 SGHRS, CDR2 YFSETQ. CDR3 sequence: CASSFGLAGGGDTQYF. The CDR3, as DNA: TGCGCCAGCAGCTTTGGACTAGCGGGCGGGGGAGATACGCAGTATTTT.

This clone was seen a handful of times. The chain has TRBV6-1 and TRBJ2-7, with D perhaps TRBD2 (5 bases). Trimming took 2 bases from V and 2 from J, leaving 7 bases between them. The CDR3 spans 13 residues. Germline CDR1 and CDR2: MNHNS and SASEGT. CDR3 DNA: TGTGCCAGCAGTGAAACGGGAACCTACGAGCAGTACTTC. Translation gives CASSETGTYEQYF.

This chain connects TRBV15 to TRBJ2-5; 9 bases are shared with TRBD1. The CDR3 sequence is 16 residues long. The V segment lost 1 base and the J segment 5 bases; nucleotides outside the gene matches: 8. In germline, CDR1 is LNHNV, CDR2 YYDKDF (reference sequence). The CDR3 here is CATSRGLGTGSETQYF. The DNA of the CDR3 is TGTGCCACCAGCAGAGGTTTGGGGACAGGGAGTGAGACCCAGTACTTC. Complete variable domain (other parts from reference TRBV15 and TRBJ2-5): DAMVIQNPRYQVTQFGKPVTLSCSQTLNHNVMYWYQQKSSQAPKLLFHYYDKDFNNEADTPDNFQSRRPNTSFCFLDIRSPGLGDTAMYLCATSRGLGTGSETQYFGPGTRLLVL.

This clone has a handful of counts. This chain connects TRBV19 to TRBJ1-1; D remains ambiguous. V lost 5 bases and J lost 0, with 7 bases in between. The CDR3 extends over 13 amino acids. Per germline, CDR1 LNHDA and CDR2 SQIVND (reference sequence). In nucleotides, the CDR3 is TGTGCCAGTAGTCGAGACGTGAACACTGAAGCTTTCTTT. This encodes CASSRDVNTEAFF.

The rearrangement uses TRBV19 and TRBJ2-5, with 15 positions matching TRBD2. This CDR3 has 19 residues. The J segment lost 4 bases and the V segment lost 5 bases, leaving 14 bases of the junction unmatched. Germline V gives CDR1 LNHDA, CDR2 SQIVND (reference sequence). CDR3 nucleotides: TGTGCCAGTAGTCCAACCGGGACTAGCGGGAGGTTGCGGAGAGAGACCCAGTACTTC. Amino acids: CASSPTGTSGRLRRETQYF.

The chain is built from TRBV15 and TRBJ2-5; D is possibly TRBD2 (5 bases). The J call could be wrong; TRBJ2-7 is a better fit for the DNA end. This CDR3 region has 17 residues. Germline lookup yields CDR1 LNHNV and CDR2 YYDKDF (reference sequence). The CDR3 region is CATSRGPSRRARYEQYF. CDR3 DNA sequence: TGTGCCACCAGCAGAGGGCCCTCTAGGCGGGCTAGGTACGAGCAGTACTTC.

The chain links TRBV4-3 to TRBJ1-3; weak D call: TRBD1 (5 bases). V was shortened by 0 bases and J by 2 bases, with 11 bases between the two germline ends. Germline CDR1 reads LGHNA; CDR2 reads YSLEER. The CDR3 sequence is 16 residues long. The CDR3 DNA sequence: TGCGCCAGCAGCCAAGATTTTTCGGGGCCTGGAAACACCATATATTTT. It encodes CASSQDFSGPGNTIYF.

CDR3 protein: CASSESPTLHF. The CDR3 region has the DNA TGTGCCAGCAGTGAAAGTCCAACCCTCCACTTT. The chain recombines TRBV2 with TRBJ1-6; no clear D gene. The CDR3 runs 11 residues. Germline values: CDR1 SNHLY, CDR2 FYNNEI. V lost 2 bases and J 14 bases, leaving 7 bases between the germline ends. Using reference TRBV2 and TRBJ1-6 for the parts outside the CDR3, the full variable domain is EPEVTQTPSHQVTQMGQEVILRCVPISNHLYFYWYRQILGQKVEFLVSFYNNEISEKSEIFDDQFSVERPDGSNFTLKIRSTKLEDSAMYFCASSESPTLHFGNGTRLTVT.

The V and J genes are TRBV5-4 and TRBJ2-1; TRBD1 matches at 11 bases. Germline trimming cut 4 bases from V and 9 bases from J; bases unmatched to any gene: 9. The germline gives CDR1 SGHNT, CDR2 YYREEE (reference sequence). The CDR3 totals 15 residues. This CDR3 is CASSGGQGAWGEQFF. The CDR3 region has the DNA TGTGCCAGCAGCGGCGGACAGGGGGCATGGGGTGAGCAGTTCTTC.

The rearrangement joins TRBV7-2 to TRBJ2-1, with 13 bases lining up with TRBD2. This CDR3 comprises 15 residues. V shed 5 bases and J 6 bases; nucleotides not matched to a gene: 4. Germline CDR1 is SGHTA and CDR2 is FQGNSA. The CDR3 DNA sequence: TGTGCCAGCAGCCTACTAGCGGGAGGGGTCAATGAGCAGTTCTTC. This translates into CASSLLAGGVNEQFF. Full variable domain (outside the CDR3, taken from reference TRBV7-2 and TRBJ2-1): GAGVSQSPSNKVTEKGKDVELRCDPISGHTALYWYRQSLGQGLEFLIYFQGNSAPDKSGLPSDRFSAERTGGSVSTLTIQRTQQEDSAVYLCASSLLAGGVNEQFFGPGTRLTVL.

This clone was seen a few times. The J gene is TRBJ2-7, the V gene TRBV6-1; perhaps TRBD2 as D (6 bases). V lost 5 bases and J 2 bases, leaving 16 bases between the germline ends. CDR3 length equals 15 residues. Germline CDR1 reads MNHNS; CDR2 reads SASEGT. The CDR3 protein is CASSPEEGSTYEQYF. Here the CDR3 DNA reads TGTGCCAGCAGTCCCGAGGAGGGGTCTACCTACGAGCAGTACTTC.

This clone was detected once. The chain recombines TRBV6-5 with TRBJ2-7, with 9 bases matching TRBD2. The CDR3 is made up of 15 amino acids. Germline V lookup: CDR1 MNHEY, CDR2 SVGAGI. With V trimmed by 4 bases and J by 1 base, 5 bases remained unmatched. CDR3 region: CASSFSTSGSYEQYF. Written as DNA, the CDR3 is TGTGCCAGCAGTTTCTCGACTAGCGGATCCTACGAGCAGTACTTC.

Comment on this clone: The junction and the germline gene differ at one end; a read error may be behind it. V gene TRBV7-9 combines with J gene TRBJ2-1; 10 bases align to TRBD2. CDR3 size: 14 residues. CDR1 and CDR2 (germline): SEHNR, FQNEAQ (reference sequence). In nucleotides, the CDR3 is TGTGCCAGCAGCCTAGCGGGAGATAACAATGAGCAGTTCTTC. Protein product: CASSLAGDNNEQFF.

This clone appeared a single time. The rearrangement uses TRBV7-9 and TRBJ2-7; D may be TRBD1 (5 bases). CDR3 length: 13 amino acids. Germline lookup yields CDR1 SEHNR and CDR2 FQNEAQ (reference sequence). The germline V and J ends were trimmed by 3 bases and 6 bases, with 12 bases remaining between them. The CDR3, as DNA: TGTGCCAGCAGCTTTTCCTCAGGGCGCGAGCAGTACTTC. It encodes CASSFSSGREQYF.

This chain links TRBV6-5 with TRBJ1-3; the D gene is possibly TRBD1 (5 bases). The V and J ends lost 2 bases and 2 bases respectively, with 13 bases between them. The CDR3 extends over 16 amino acids. The germline V gene has CDR1 MNHEY and CDR2 SVGAGI. This CDR3 is CASSYAGTSPGNTIYF. The CDR3 region has the DNA TGTGCCAGCAGTTACGCCGGGACCAGTCCTGGAAACACCATATATTTT.

This chain joins TRBV4-3 and TRBJ2-1, with D perhaps matching TRBD2 (6 bases). The V end was cut by 6 bases, the J end by 6 bases, with 12 bases between. Germline values: CDR1 LGHNA, CDR2 YSLEER. The CDR3 loop spans 13 amino acids. The DNA for the CDR3 is TGCGCCAGCAGTAGGGGACTGCCCAATGAGCAGTTCTTC. The encoded protein is CASSRGLPNEQFF.